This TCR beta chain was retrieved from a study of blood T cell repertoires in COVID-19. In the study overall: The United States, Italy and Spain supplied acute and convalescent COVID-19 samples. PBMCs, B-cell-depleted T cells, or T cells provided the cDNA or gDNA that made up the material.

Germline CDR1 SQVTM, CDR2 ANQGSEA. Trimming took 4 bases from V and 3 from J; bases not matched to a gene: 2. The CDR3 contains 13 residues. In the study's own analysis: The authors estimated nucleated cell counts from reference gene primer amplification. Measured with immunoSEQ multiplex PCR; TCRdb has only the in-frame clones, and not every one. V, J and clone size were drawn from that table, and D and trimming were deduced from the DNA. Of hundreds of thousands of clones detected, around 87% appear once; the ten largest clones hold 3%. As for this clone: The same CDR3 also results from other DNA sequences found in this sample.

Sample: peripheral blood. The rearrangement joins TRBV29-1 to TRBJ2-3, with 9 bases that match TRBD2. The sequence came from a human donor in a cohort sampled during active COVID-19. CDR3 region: CSVGTSGTDTQYF. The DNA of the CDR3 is TGCAGCGTTGGCACTAGCGGGACAGATACGCAGTATTTT.